This T cell receptor (beta chain) originates from a study of T cell changes during pregnancy in multiple sclerosis. The table came from immunoSEQ multiplex PCR; TCRdb's copy has only in-frame clones and leaves some out. The table lists some 87,000 clones, approximately 92% of them singletons, with over 2% in the top ten. Per the germline V gene, CDR1 is MNHEY and CDR2 is SVGAGI. The CDR3 contains 13 residues. V was cut by 6 bases and J by 5 bases, with 11 bases left in between. The rearrangement joins TRBV6-5 to TRBJ1-5; D not resolved. The source of this sequence is a female donor with multiple sclerosis, enrolled in a pregnancy study. This specimen consisted of peripheral blood, obtained in the first trimester of pregnancy. CDR3 sequence (DNA): TGTGCCAGCAGCTATCTAAGAGATCAGCCCCAGCATTTT. Its protein product is CASSYLRDQPQHF.